Following are 12 T cell receptor beta chains from one sample sequenced in a study of patients and donors after allogeneic stem cell transplantation. TCRdb reprocessed the RT-PCR reads with MiXCR, giving one entry per CDR3 protein. This sample has 50,000 to 60,000 distinct CDR3 sequences, with roughly 13% found just once. Sequenced input: blood, either unsorted or a sorted T cell fraction (not recorded which). These receptors were collected from a human donor who was either an allogeneic HSCT recipient or a stem cell or donor lymphocyte infusion donor (not recorded which). It is not recorded whose cells these are; they may come from a transplant donor.

J is TRBJ2-7 and V is TRBV3-1; TRBD1 aligns across 10 bases. CDR3 size: 14 residues. Germline assignment: CDR1 LGHDT and CDR2 YNNKEL (reference sequence). V dropped 5 bases and J dropped 2; count of bases not matched to a gene: 3. The CDR3 DNA sequence: TGTGCCAGCAGCTGGGACAGGGGAACCTACGAGCAGTACTTC. Its protein is CASSWDRGTYEQYF.

This clonotype is medium-sized. The CDR3 is CASSLQGRIEWTEAFF. The CDR3 DNA reads TGTGCCAGCAGTTTACAGGGGCGGATAGAATGGACTGAAGCTTTCTTT. The chain links TRBV27 to TRBJ1-1; tentative D call: TRBD1 (6 bases). Germline CDR1 reads MNHEY; CDR2 reads SMNVEV (reference sequence). The V gene lost 2 bases and the J gene lost 5 bases, with 18 bases spanning the gap. The CDR3 runs 16 residues.

This clonotype has only a few counts. The chain employs TRBV6-2 or TRBV6-3 and TRBJ2-1, with D tentatively TRBD1 (5 bases). Trimming removed 6 bases at V and 6 bases at J, with 9 bases between. Germline V gene lookup returns CDR1 MNHEY and CDR2 SVGEGT. The CDR3 consists of 12 residues. CDR3 in amino acids: CASSQGPNEQFF. The CDR3 DNA reads as TGTGCCAGCAGCCAGGGCCCCAATGAGCAGTTCTTC.

This rearrangement joins TRBV9 to TRBJ2-1; 13 bases align to TRBD2. V lost 4 bases, J lost 0 bases, and 4 bases stayed unmatched. The CDR3 is made up of 17 amino acids. From germline, CDR1 is SGDLS and CDR2 YYNGEE. The CDR3 DNA follows: TGTGCCAGCAGCCGGGGACTAGCGGGACTCTCCTACAATGAGCAGTTCTTC. This translates into CASSRGLAGLSYNEQFF.

This sequence joins TRBV29-1 and TRBJ2-5; D is unclear. V lost 3 bases and J 3 bases, leaving 8 bases between the germline ends. Looked up from germline, CDR1 is SQVTM and CDR2 is ANQGSEA. CDR3 length: 12 residues. Written as DNA, the CDR3 is TGCAGCGTTGAGGCAGGAGAAGAGACCCAGTACTTC. Translation gives CSVEAGEETQYF.

The CDR3 here is CASSQEGAGGNEKLFF. Written as DNA, the CDR3 is TGTGCCAGCAGCCAAGAAGGCGCGGGGGGTAATGAAAAACTGTTTTTT. The chain links TRBV3-1 to TRBJ1-4, with a possible D match to TRBD1 (5 bases). V was trimmed by 0 bases and J by 4 bases, leaving 12 bases between them. The CDR3 runs to 16 residues. CDR1 and CDR2 (germline): LGHDT, YNNKEL (reference sequence).

The J gene is TRBJ2-7, the V gene TRBV27, with TRBD2 identical over 10 bases. The CDR3 has 16 residues. V dropped 1 base and J dropped 1; count of bases not matched to a gene: 4. The V gene's germline CDR1 is MNHEY and CDR2 SMNVEV (reference sequence). The CDR3 region is CASSLFPSGGSYEQYF. Written as DNA, the CDR3 is TGTGCCAGCAGTTTATTCCCTAGCGGGGGTTCCTACGAGCAGTACTTC.

This clonotype has just a few counts. The rearrangement joins TRBV12-3 or TRBV12-4 to TRBJ1-5, with D tentatively TRBD1 (5 bases). V dropped 5 bases and J dropped 7 bases, with 12 bases sitting between them. The CDR3 has 13 residues. CDR3 sequence: CASSLGADQPQHF. CDR3 DNA: TGTGCCAGCAGTCTAGGGGCTGACCAGCCCCAGCATTTT.

This clonotype turned up a few times. V usage is TRBV6-5 and J usage is TRBJ2-7; D is unresolved. The CDR3 loop spans 14 amino acids. The germline gives CDR1 MNHEY, CDR2 SVGAGI. Trimming shortened V by 5 bases and J by 2 bases, and 13 bases separated the two germline ends. CDR3 nucleotide sequence: TGTGCCAGCAGTCCCTGGAACGGTCCCTACGAGCAGTACTTC. Protein product: CASSPWNGPYEQYF.

This clonotype was counted between two and nine times. The chain uses TRBV5-1 and TRBJ2-7; D gene uncertain. The V and J ends lost 1 base and 0 bases respectively, with 20 bases between them. The CDR3 is 18 residues long. The germline gives CDR1 SGHRS, CDR2 YFSETQ. The CDR3 DNA reads as TGCGCCAGCAGCTTGTTTTTGCGGACGGAAAGCAACTCCTACGAGCAGTACTTC. This encodes CASSLFLRTESNSYEQYF.

This clonotype was picked up many times. This chain uses TRBV29-1 with TRBJ1-2, with D perhaps TRBD1 (6 bases). Germline V CDR1 and CDR2: SQVTM, ANQGSEA. CDR3 length: 19 residues. The V end lost 1 base, the J end lost 5 bases, and 29 bases lay between the germline ends. CDR3 amino acids: CSVEVYIPTNREGEYGYTF. The CDR3 DNA is TGCAGCGTTGAAGTATATATCCCGACCAACAGGGAAGGGGAGTATGGCTACACCTTC.

The chain employs TRBV20-1 and TRBJ2-1, with 7 bases lining up with TRBD2. Germline trimming cut 2 bases from V and 4 bases from J; bases unmatched to any gene: 11. This CDR3 spans 16 amino acids. CDR1 is DFQATT and CDR2 is SNEGSKA in the germline V gene (reference sequence). CDR3 nucleotides: TGCAGTGCTAGACTTACGGCAGCGGGGCAATACAATGAGCAGTTCTTC. Translated: CSARLTAAGQYNEQFF.